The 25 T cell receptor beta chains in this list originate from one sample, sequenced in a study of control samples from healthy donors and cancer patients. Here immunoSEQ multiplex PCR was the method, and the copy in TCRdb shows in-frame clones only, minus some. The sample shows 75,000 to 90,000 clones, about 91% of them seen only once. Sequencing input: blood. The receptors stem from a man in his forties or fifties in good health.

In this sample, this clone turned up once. CDR3 sequence: CASVLVAGGTQYF. CDR3 in DNA: TGTGCCAGCGTGCTCGTAGCGGGGGGGACGCAGTATTTT. The V gene is TRBV7-9, the J gene TRBJ2-3; 11 bases match TRBD2. V gave up 8 bases and J gave up 9 bases; unmatched junction bases: 7. Germline V CDR1 and CDR2: SEHNR, FQNEAQ (reference sequence). This CDR3 has 13 residues.

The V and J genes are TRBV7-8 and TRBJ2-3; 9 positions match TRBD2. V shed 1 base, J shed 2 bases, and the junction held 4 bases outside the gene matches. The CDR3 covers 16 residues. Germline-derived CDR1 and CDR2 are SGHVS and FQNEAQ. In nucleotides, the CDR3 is TGTGCCAGCAGCTTAGGGGCGGGGGGGCTCACAGATACGCAGTATTTT. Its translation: CASSLGAGGLTDTQYF.

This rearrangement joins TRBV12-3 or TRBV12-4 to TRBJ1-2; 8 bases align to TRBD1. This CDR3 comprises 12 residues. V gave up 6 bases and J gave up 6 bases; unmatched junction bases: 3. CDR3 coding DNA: TGTGCCAGCAGGGCACAGGGGGATGGCTACACCTTC. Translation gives CASRAQGDGYTF.

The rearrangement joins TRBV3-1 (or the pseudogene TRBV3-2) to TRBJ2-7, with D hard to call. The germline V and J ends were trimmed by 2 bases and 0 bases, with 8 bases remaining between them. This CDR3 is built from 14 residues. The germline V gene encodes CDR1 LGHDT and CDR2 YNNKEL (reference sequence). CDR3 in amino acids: CASSQSGRSYEQYF. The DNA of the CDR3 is TGTGCCAGCAGCCAATCGGGTCGCTCCTACGAGCAGTACTTC.

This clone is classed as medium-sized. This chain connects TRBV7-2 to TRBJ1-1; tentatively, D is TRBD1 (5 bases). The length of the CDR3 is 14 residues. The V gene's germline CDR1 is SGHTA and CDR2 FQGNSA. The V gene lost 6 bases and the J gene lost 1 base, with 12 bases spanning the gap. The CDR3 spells CASSKGSENTEAFF. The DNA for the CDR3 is TGTGCCAGCAGTAAGGGGTCGGAGAACACTGAAGCTTTCTTT. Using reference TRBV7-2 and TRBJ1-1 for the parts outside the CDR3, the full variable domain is GAGVSQSPSNKVTEKGKDVELRCDPISGHTALYWYRQSLGQGLEFLIYFQGNSAPDKSGLPSDRFSAERTGGSVSTLTIQRTQQEDSAVYLCASSKGSENTEAFFGQGTRLTVV.

The CDR3 DNA reads TGTGCCAGCAGCCAAGATCCGGCGGGGGGGCCGTGGACACGAGAGACCCAGTACTTC. It is translated as CASSQDPAGGPWTRETQYF. The chain has TRBV4-2 and TRBJ2-5; 9 nucleotides line up with TRBD2. The CDR3 sequence is 19 residues long. Trimming cost V 0 bases and J 4 bases; bases outside gene matches: 15. The germline CDR1 and CDR2 sequences are LGHNA and YNFKEQ.

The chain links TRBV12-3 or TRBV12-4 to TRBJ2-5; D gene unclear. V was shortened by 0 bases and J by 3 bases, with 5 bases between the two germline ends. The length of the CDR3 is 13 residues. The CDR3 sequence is CASSLALKETQYF. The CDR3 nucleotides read TGTGCCAGCAGTTTAGCCCTGAAAGAGACCCAGTACTTC.

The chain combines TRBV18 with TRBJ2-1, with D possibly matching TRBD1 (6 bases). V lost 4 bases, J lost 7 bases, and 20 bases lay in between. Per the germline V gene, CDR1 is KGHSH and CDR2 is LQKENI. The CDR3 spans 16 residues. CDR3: CASSQPGQRGTNEQFF. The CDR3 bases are TGTGCCAGCTCACAGCCAGGACAGAGAGGGACAAATGAGCAGTTCTTC.

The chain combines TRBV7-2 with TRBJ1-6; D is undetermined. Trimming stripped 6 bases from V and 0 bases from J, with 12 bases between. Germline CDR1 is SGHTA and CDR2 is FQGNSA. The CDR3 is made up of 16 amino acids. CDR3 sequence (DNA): TGTGCCAGCAGACTGACATTTAGCTCCTATAATTCACCCCTCCACTTT. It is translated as CASRLTFSSYNSPLHF.

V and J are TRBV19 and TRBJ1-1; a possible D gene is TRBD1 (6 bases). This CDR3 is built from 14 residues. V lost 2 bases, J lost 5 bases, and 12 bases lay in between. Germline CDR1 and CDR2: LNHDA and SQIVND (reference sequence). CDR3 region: CASSIIGDRTEAFF. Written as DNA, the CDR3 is TGTGCCAGTAGTATAATAGGAGACAGGACTGAAGCTTTCTTT.

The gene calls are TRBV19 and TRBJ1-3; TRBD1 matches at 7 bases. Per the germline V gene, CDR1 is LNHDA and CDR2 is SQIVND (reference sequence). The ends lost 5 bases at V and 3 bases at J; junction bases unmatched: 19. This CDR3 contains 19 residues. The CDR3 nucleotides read TGTGCCAGTAGTCCGTTCGCGGACGGGACAGCAAGTGGTGGAAACACCATATATTTT. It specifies CASSPFADGTASGGNTIYF.

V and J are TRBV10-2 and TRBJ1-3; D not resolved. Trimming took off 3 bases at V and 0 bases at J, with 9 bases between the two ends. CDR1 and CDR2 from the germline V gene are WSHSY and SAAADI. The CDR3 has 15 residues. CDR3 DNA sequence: TGCGCCAGCAGTGATGCAGCGAGCTCTGGAAACACCATATATTTT. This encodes CASSDAASSGNTIYF.

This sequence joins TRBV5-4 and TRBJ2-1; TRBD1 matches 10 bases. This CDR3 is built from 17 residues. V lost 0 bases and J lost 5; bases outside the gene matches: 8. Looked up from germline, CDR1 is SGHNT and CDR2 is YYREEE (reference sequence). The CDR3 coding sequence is TGTGCCAGCAGCTTGGCGAGGACAGGGGGATATAACAATGAGCAGTTCTTC. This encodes CASSLARTGGYNNEQFF.

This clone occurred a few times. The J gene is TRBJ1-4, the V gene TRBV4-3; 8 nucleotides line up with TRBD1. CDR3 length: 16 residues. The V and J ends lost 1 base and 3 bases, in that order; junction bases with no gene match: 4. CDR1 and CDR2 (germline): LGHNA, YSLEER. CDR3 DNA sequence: TGCGCCAGCAGCCAAGGGTGGACAGGGCCTAATGAAAAACTGTTTTTT. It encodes CASSQGWTGPNEKLFF.

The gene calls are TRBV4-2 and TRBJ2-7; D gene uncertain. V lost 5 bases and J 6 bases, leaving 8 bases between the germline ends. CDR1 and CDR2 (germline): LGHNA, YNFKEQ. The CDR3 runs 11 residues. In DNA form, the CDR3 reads TGTGCCAGCAGCGGATGGGGCGAGCAGTACTTC. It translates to CASSGWGEQYF.

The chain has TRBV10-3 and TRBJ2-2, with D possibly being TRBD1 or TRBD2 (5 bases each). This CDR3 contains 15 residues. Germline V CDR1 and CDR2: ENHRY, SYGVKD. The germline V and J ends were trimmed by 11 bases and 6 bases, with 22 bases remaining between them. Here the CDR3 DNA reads TGTGCCGTATTACCGGGACCAACAGGTCCCGGGGAGCTGTTTTTT. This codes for CAVLPGPTGPGELFF.

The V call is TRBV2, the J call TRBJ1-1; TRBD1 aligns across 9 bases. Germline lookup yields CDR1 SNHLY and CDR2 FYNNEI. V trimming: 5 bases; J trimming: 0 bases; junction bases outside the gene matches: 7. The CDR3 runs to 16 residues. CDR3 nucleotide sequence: TGTGCCAGCAGTACACGGACAGGGGCCATGAACACTGAAGCTTTCTTT. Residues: CASSTRTGAMNTEAFF. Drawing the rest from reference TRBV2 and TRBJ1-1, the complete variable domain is EPEVTQTPSHQVTQMGQEVILRCVPISNHLYFYWYRQILGQKVEFLVSFYNNEISEKSEIFDDQFSVERPDGSNFTLKIRSTKLEDSAMYFCASSTRTGAMNTEAFFGQGTRLTVV.

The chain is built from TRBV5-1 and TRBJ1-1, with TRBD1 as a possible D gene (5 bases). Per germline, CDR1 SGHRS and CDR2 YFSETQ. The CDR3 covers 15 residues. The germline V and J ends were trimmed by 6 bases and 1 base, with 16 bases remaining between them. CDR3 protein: CASTQDTVGNTEAFF. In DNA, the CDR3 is TGCGCCAGCACCCAGGACACCGTGGGGAACACTGAAGCTTTCTTT.

The CDR3 reads CASSDFRTNTEAFF. CDR3 DNA sequence: TGCGCCAGCAGTGACTTTCGTACGAACACTGAAGCTTTCTTT. The gene calls are TRBV10-2 and TRBJ1-1; no clear D. V was pared by 3 bases and J by 1 base, with 9 bases between. The length of the CDR3 is 14 residues. CDR1 WSHSY and CDR2 SAAADI come from the germline V gene.

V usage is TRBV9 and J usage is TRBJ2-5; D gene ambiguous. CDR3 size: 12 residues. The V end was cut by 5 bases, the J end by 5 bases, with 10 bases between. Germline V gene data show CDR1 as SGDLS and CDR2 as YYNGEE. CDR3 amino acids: CASRGVEETQYF. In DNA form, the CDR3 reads TGTGCCAGCAGGGGCGTTGAGGAGACCCAGTACTTC.

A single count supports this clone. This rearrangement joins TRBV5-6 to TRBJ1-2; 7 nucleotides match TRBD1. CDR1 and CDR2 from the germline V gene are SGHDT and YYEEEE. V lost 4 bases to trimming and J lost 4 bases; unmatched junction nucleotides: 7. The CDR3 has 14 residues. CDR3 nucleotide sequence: TGTGCCAGCAGCCTCGATGAGGGGGCCTATGGCTACACCTTC. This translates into CASSLDEGAYGYTF.

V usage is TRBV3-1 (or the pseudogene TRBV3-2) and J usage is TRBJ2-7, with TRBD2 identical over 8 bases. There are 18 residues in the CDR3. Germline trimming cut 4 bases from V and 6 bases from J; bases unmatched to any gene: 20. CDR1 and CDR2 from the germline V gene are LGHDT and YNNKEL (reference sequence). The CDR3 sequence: CASSRRAGRGGFLGEQYF. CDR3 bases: TGTGCCAGCAGCCGCCGGGCCGGGAGGGGGGGCTTCCTAGGCGAGCAGTACTTC.

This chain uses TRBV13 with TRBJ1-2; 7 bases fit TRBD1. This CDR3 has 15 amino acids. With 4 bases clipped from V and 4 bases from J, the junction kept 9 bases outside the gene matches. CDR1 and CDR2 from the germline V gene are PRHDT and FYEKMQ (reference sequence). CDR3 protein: CASSYEVRGAYGYTF. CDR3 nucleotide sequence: TGTGCCAGCAGCTATGAGGTCAGGGGGGCCTATGGCTACACCTTC.

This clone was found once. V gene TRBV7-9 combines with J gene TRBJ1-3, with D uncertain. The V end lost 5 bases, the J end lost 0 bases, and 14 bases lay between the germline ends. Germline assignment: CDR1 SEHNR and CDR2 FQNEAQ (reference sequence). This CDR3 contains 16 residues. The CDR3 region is CASSVDGFFSGNTIYF. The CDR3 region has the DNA TGTGCCAGCAGCGTCGACGGTTTTTTCTCTGGAAACACCATATATTTT.

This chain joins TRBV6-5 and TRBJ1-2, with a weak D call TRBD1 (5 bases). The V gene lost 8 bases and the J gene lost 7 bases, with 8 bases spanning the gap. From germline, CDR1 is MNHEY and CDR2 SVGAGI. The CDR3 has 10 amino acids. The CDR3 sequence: CASGDSGYTF. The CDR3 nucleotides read TGTGCCAGCGGGGACTCTGGCTACACCTTC.